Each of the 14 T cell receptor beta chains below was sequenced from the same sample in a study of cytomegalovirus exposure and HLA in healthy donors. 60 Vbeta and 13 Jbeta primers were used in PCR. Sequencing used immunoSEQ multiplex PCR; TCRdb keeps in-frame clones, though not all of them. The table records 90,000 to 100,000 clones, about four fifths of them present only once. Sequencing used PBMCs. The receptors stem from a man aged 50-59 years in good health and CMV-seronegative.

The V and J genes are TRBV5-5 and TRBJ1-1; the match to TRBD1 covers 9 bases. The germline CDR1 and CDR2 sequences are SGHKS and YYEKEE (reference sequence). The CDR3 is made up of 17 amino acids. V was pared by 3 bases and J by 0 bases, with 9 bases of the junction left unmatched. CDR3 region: CASSSRWGTGMNTEAFF. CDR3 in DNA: TGTGCCAGCAGCTCCCGCTGGGGGACAGGGATGAACACTGAAGCTTTCTTT.

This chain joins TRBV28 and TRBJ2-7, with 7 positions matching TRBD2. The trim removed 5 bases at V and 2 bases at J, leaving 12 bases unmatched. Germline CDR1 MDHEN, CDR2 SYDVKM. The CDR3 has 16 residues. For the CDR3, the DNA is TGTGCCAGCAGTACTTGGGGGAGGGGAGAAACCTACGAGCAGTACTTC. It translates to CASSTWGRGETYEQYF.

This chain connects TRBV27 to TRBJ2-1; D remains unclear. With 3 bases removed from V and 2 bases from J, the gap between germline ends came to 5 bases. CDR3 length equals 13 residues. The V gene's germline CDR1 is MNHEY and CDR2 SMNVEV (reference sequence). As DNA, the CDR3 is TGTGCCAGCAGTTTGAGCCCCTACAATGAGCAGTTCTTC. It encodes CASSLSPYNEQFF.

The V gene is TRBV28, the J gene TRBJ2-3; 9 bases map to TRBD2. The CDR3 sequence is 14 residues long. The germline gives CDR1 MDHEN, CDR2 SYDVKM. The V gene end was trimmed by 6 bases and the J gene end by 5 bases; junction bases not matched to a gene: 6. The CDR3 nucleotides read TGTGCCAGCAGGGGGCTAGCGGGGATAGATACGCAGTATTTT. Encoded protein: CASRGLAGIDTQYF. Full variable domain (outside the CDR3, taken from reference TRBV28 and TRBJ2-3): DVKVTQSSRYLVKRTGEKVFLECVQDMDHENMFWYRQDPGLGLRLIYFSYDVKMKEKGDIPEGYSVSREKKERFSLILESASTNQTSMYLCASRGLAGIDTQYFGPGTRLTVL.

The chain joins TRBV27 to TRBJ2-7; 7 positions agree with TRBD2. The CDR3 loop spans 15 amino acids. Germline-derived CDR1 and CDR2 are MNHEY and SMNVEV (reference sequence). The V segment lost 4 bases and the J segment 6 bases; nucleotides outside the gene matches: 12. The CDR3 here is CASSSLAVGAGEQYF. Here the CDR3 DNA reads TGTGCCAGCAGTTCCCTAGCGGTTGGGGCGGGCGAGCAGTACTTC.

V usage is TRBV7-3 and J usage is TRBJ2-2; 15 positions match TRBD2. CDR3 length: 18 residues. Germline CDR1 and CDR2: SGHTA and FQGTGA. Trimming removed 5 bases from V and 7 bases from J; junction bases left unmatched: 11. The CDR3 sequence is CASSGPGLAGGGDGELFF. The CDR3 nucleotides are TGTGCCAGCAGCGGACCGGGACTAGCGGGAGGCGGGGACGGGGAGCTGTTTTTT.

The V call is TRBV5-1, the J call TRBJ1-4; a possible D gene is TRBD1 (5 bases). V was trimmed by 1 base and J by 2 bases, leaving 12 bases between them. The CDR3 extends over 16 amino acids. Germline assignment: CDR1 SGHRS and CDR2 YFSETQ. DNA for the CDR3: TGCGCCAGCAGCTTGCGTTCGGGGGGGACTAATGAAAAACTGTTTTTT. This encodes CASSLRSGGTNEKLFF.

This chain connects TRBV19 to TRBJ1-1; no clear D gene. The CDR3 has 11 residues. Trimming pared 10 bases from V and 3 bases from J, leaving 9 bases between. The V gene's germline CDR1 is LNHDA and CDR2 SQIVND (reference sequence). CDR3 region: CATLPDTEAFF. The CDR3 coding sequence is TGTGCCACCCTCCCCGACACTGAAGCTTTCTTT.

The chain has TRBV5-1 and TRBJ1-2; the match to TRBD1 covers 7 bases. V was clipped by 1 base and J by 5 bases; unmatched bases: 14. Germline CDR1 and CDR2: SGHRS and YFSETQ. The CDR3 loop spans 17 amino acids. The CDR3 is CASSLRQGADRFYGYTF. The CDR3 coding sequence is TGCGCCAGCAGCTTGAGACAGGGAGCCGACCGATTTTATGGCTACACCTTC.

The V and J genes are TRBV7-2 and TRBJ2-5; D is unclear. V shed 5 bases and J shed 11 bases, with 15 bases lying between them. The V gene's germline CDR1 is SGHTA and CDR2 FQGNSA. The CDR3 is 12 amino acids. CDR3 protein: CASSPSLFQQYF. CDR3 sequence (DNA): TGTGCCAGCAGCCCCTCCCTTTTTCAGCAGTACTTC.

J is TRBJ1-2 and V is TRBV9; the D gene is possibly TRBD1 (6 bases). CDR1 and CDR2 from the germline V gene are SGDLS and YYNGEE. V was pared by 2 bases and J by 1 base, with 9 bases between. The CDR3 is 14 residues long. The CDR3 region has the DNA TGTGCCAGCAGCGTCTCAGGGGTTAACTATGGCTACACCTTC. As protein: CASSVSGVNYGYTF.

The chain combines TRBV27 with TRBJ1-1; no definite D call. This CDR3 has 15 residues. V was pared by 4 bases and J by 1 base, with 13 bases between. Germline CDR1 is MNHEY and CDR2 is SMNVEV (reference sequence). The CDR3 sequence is CASSSPGRRNTEAFF. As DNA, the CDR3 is TGTGCCAGCAGTTCACCGGGAAGGAGGAACACTGAAGCTTTCTTT.

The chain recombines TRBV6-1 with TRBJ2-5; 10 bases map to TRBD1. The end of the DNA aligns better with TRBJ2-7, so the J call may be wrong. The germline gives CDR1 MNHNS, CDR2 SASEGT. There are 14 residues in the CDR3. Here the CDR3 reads CASSEWDRGAEQYF. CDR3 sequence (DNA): TGTGCCAGCAGTGAGTGGGACAGGGGTGCCGAGCAGTACTTC.

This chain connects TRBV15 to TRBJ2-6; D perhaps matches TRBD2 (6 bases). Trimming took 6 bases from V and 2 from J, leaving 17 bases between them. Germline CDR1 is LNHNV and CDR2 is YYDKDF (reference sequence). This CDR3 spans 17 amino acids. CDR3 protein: CATRSLGGGAGANVLTF. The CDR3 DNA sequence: TGTGCCACCAGATCCCTCGGGGGAGGAGCTGGGGCCAACGTCCTGACTTTC.